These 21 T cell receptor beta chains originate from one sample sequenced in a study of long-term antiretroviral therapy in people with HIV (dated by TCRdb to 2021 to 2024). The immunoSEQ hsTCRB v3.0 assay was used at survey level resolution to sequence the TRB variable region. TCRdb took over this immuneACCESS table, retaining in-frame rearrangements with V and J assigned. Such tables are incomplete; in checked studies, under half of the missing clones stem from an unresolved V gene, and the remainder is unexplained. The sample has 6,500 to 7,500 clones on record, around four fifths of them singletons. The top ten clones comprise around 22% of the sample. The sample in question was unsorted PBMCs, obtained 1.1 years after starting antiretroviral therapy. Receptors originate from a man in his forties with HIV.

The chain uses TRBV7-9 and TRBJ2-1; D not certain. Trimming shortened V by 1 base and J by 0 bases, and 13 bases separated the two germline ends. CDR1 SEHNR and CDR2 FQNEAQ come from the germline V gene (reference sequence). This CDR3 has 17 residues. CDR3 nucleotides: TGTGCCAGCAGCTTAGTCGGCTTGGGCTCCTCCTACAATGAGCAGTTCTTC. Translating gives CASSLVGLGSSYNEQFF.

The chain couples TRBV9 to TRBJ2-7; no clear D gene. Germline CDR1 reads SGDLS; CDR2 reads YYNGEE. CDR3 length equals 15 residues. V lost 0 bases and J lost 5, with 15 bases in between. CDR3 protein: CASSVEGRQRDEQYF. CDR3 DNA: TGTGCCAGCAGCGTAGAAGGCAGGCAGAGAGACGAGCAGTACTTC.

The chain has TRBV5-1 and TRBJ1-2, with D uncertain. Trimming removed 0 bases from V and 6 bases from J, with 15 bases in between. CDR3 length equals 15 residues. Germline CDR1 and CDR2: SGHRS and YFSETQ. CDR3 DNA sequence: TGCGCCAGCAGCTTGGGGCCGGAAAGTGGAGATGGCTACACCTTC. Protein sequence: CASSLGPESGDGYTF.

The DNA for the CDR3 is TGTGCCAGCAGCTTGGGACTAGCGGGTACCCGCACAGATACGCAGTATTTT. Translated, it gives CASSLGLAGTRTDTQYF. J is TRBJ2-3 and V is TRBV7-9; 12 nucleotides line up with TRBD2. The germline CDR1 and CDR2 sequences are SEHNR and FQNEAQ (reference sequence). CDR3 length equals 17 residues. Trimming took 3 bases from V and 1 from J; bases not matched to a gene: 5.

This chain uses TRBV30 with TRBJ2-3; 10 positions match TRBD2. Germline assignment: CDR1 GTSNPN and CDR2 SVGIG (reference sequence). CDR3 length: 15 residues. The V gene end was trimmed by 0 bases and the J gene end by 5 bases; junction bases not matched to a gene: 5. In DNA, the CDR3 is TGTGCCTGGAGTGTACAGAGCGGGGGGGTAGATACGCAGTATTTT. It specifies CAWSVQSGGVDTQYF. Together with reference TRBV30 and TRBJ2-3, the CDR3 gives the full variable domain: SQTIHQWPATLVQPVGSPLSLECTVEGTSNPNLYWYRQAAGRGLQLLFYSVGIGQISSEVPQNLSASRPQDRQFILSSKKLLLSDSGFYLCAWSVQSGGVDTQYFGPGTRLTVL.

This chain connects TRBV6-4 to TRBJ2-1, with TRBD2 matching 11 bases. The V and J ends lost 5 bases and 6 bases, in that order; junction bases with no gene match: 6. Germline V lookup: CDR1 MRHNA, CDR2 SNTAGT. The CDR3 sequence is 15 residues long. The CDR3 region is CASSLLAGVGNEQFF. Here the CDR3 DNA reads TGTGCCAGCAGTTTACTAGCGGGGGTCGGCAATGAGCAGTTCTTC.

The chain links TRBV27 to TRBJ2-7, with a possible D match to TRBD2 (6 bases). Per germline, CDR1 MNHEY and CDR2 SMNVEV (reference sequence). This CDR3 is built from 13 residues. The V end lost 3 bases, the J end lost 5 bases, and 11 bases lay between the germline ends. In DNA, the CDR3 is TGTGCCAGCAGTTTCACATCTAGCGACGAGCAGTACTTC. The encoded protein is CASSFTSSDEQYF.

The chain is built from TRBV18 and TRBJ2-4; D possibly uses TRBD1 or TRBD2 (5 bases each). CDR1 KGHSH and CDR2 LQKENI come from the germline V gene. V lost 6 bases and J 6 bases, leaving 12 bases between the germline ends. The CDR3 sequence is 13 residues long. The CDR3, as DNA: TGTGCCAGCTCCTCTGGGACGGGAAACATTCAGTACTTC. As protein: CASSSGTGNIQYF.

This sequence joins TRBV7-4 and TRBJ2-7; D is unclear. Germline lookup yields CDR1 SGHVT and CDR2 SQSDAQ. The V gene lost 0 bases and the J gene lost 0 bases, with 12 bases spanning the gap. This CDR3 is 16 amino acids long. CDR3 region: CASSLAEASSSYEQYF. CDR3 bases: TGTGCCAGCAGCTTAGCGGAAGCCTCCTCCTCCTACGAGCAGTACTTC.

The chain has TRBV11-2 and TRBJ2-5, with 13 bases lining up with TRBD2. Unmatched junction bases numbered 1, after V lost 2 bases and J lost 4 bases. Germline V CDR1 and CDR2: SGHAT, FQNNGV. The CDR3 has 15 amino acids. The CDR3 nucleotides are TGTGCCAGCAGCTTAAGGACTAGCGGGGGAGAGACCCAGTACTTC. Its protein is CASSLRTSGGETQYF.

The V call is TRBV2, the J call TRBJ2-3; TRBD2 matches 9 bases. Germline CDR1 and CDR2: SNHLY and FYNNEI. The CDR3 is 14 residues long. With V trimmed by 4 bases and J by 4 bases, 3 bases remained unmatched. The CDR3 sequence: CASSGSGGADTQYF. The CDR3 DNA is TGTGCCAGCAGTGGTAGCGGGGGCGCAGATACGCAGTATTTT.

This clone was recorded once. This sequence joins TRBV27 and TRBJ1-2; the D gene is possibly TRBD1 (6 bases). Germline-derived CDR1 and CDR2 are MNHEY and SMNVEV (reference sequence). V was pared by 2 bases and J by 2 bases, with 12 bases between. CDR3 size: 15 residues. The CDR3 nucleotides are TGTGCCAGCAGTTTAGCGCGGCAGGGGAACTATGGCTACACCTTC. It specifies CASSLARQGNYGYTF.

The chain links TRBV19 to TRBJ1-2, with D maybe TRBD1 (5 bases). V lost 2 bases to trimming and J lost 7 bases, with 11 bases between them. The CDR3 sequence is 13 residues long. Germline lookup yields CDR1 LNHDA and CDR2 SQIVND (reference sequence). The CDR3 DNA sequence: TGTGCCAGTAGTATACGCAGGGCTCCTGGCTACACCTTC. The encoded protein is CASSIRRAPGYTF.

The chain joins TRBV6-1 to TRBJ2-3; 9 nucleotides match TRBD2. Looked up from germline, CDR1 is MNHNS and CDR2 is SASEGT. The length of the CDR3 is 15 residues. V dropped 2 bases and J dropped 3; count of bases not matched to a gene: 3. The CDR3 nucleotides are TGTGCCAGCAGTGAAAGGCGGGGGGGAACAGATACGCAGTATTTT. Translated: CASSERRGGTDTQYF.

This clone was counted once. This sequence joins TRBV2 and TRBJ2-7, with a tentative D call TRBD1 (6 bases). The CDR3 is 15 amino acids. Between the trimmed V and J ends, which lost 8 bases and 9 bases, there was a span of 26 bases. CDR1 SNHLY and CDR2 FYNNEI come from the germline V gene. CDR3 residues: CASERQVGQAGGQYF. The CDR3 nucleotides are TGTGCCAGCGAACGACAGGTGGGTCAAGCTGGCGGGCAGTACTTC.

CDR3: CASSQESMRLTNTGELFF. The CDR3 DNA reads TGTGCCAGCAGCCAAGAGTCTATGAGACTTACGAACACCGGGGAGCTGTTTTTT. This chain uses TRBV4-2 with TRBJ2-2; D remains unclear. The CDR3 consists of 18 residues. Germline V lookup: CDR1 LGHNA, CDR2 YNFKEQ. The V and J ends lost 0 bases and 0 bases respectively, with 14 bases between them.

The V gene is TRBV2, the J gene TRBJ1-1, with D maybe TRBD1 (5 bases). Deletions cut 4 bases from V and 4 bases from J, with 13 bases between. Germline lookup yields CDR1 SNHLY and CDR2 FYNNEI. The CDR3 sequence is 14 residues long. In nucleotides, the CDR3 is TGTGCCAGCAGTGTGGGTTTGGGGCTCACTGAAGCTTTCTTT. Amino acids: CASSVGLGLTEAFF.

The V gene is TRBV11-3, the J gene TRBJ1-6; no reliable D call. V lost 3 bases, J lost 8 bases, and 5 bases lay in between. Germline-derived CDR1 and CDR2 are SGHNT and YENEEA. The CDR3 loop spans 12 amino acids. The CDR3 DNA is TGTGCCAGCAGCTTCAAAGATTCACCCCTCCACTTT. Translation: CASSFKDSPLHF. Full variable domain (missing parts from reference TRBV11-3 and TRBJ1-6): EAGVVQSPRYKIIEKKQPVAFWCNPISGHNTLYWYLQNLGQGPELLIRYENEEAVDDSQLPKDRFSAERLKGVDSTLKIQPAELGDSAVYLCASSFKDSPLHFGNGTRLTVT.

Written as DNA, the CDR3 is TGTGCCAGCAGCTTAGCGGGGGGCAACTACTATGGCTACACCTTC. Its protein is CASSLAGGNYYGYTF. V is TRBV7-8 and J is TRBJ1-2; D is possibly TRBD1 (6 bases). The V and J ends lost 0 bases and 3 bases respectively, with 11 bases between them. The CDR3 runs 15 residues. CDR1 SGHVS and CDR2 FQNEAQ come from the germline V gene.

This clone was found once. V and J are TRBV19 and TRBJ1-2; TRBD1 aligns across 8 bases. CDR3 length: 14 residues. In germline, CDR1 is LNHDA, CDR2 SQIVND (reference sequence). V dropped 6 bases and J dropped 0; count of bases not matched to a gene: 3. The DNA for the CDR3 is TGTGCCAGTAGGGGACAGGCCACTAACTATGGCTACACCTTC. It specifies CASRGQATNYGYTF.

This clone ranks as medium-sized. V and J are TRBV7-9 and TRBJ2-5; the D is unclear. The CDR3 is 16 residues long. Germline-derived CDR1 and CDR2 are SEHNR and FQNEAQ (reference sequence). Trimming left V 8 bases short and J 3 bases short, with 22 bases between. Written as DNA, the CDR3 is TGTGCCAGCTCCCCTCCCCTGGATTTGGGGAAAGAGACCCAGTACTTC. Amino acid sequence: CASSPPLDLGKETQYF.